What follows are 23 T cell receptor beta chains derived from one specimen sequenced in a study of Graves' ophthalmopathy and Graves' hyperthyroidism. RNA transcripts yielded amplified TCR beta CDR3 regions. In the first round, RT-PCR was carried out with HTBI primers, and a multiplex PCR formed the second round. TCRdb recomputed calls from the multiplex PCR reads with MiXCR, one row per CDR3 protein. The sample lists approximately 1.2 million distinct CDR3 sequences, less than 45% seen once, with 11% in the top ten. The sample consisted of peripheral blood or thyroid tissue (not recorded which). These receptors were collected from an adult man with Graves' hyperthyroidism.

As for this clonotype: A much larger clone differs by one base, so this may be a read error. The V call is TRBV14, the J call TRBJ1-1; unclear D gene. This CDR3 has 11 residues. The germline CDR1 and CDR2 sequences are SGHDN and FVKESK. CDR3 sequence: CASSHSSEASF. The CDR3, as DNA: TGTGCCAGCAGCCATAGTTCAGAAGCTTCCTTT.

This clonotype has at least ten counts. J is TRBJ1-3 and V is TRBV5-1; tentative D call: TRBD1 (5 bases). The germline CDR1 and CDR2 sequences are SGHRS and YFSETQ. Trimming removed 4 bases from V and 3 bases from J, with 17 bases in between. This CDR3 spans 16 amino acids. The CDR3 coding sequence is TGCGCCAGCAGCCTCGGACACCCTGGAAGTGGAAACACCATATATTTT. This translates into CASSLGHPGSGNTIYF.

In its sample, this clonotype was seen a few times. The V and J genes are TRBV10-2 and TRBJ1-2; D uncertain. Germline CDR1 is WSHSY and CDR2 is SAAADI. CDR3 size: 14 residues. V shed 7 bases and J shed 0 bases, with 12 bases lying between them. The CDR3 sequence is CASTDGEANYGYTF. CDR3 bases: TGCGCCAGCACCGACGGTGAAGCTAACTATGGCTACACCTTC.

This clonotype was detected a few times. CDR3 sequence (DNA): TGTGCCAGCAGTTTTTTCAGCTCCCTAGGCTACACCTTC. It is translated as CASSFFSSLGYTF. The V and J genes are TRBV28 and TRBJ1-2; D is unresolved. CDR1 MDHEN and CDR2 SYDVKM come from the germline V gene. The CDR3 consists of 13 residues. V gave up 3 bases and J gave up 8 bases, with 13 bases separating them.

This clonotype was seen only a few times. The chain uses TRBV29-1 and TRBJ2-7; no firm D call. CDR1 and CDR2 (germline): SQVTM, ANQGSEA. This CDR3 spans 15 amino acids. V shed 5 bases and J shed 7 bases, with 24 bases lying between them. This chain's CDR3 is CSVKSYSSNEQEQYF. The CDR3 DNA sequence: TGCAGCGTTAAATCGTACAGCTCGAACGAACAGGAGCAGTACTTC.

A few counts support this clonotype. The chain carries TRBV7-2 and TRBJ2-5; 7 nucleotides match TRBD2. J gave up 4 bases and V 1 base, and 18 bases lay outside the gene matches. CDR1 is SGHTA and CDR2 is FQGNSA in the germline V gene. This CDR3 has 19 amino acids. CDR3 in amino acids: CASSLVWSGGKNTGETQYF. CDR3 bases: TGTGCCAGCAGCTTAGTCTGGTCGGGAGGAAAAAATACAGGAGAGACCCAGTACTTC.

The chain combines TRBV7-8 with TRBJ1-5; D not certain. V was trimmed by 6 bases and J by 3 bases, leaving 12 bases between them. Germline CDR1 reads SGHVS; CDR2 reads FQNEAQ. The CDR3 runs 14 residues. CDR3 sequence (DNA): TGTGCCAGCAGTTTATTGGCCCTCAATCAGCCCCAGCATTTT. Its translation is CASSLLALNQPQHF.

J is TRBJ2-7 and V is TRBV7-9, with D tentatively TRBD2 (5 bases). The CDR3 covers 11 residues. Germline V gives CDR1 SEHNR, CDR2 FQNEAQ (reference sequence). V was shortened by 5 bases and J by 8 bases, with 10 bases between the two germline ends. The CDR3 DNA follows: TGTGCCAGCAGCGGGAGTCCCCAGCAGTACTTC. It is translated as CASSGSPQQYF.

This clonotype was recorded many times. This chain uses TRBV5-8 with TRBJ2-6, with no clear D. This CDR3 contains 16 residues. The germline V and J ends were trimmed by 0 bases and 2 bases, with 9 bases remaining between them. Germline V CDR1 and CDR2: SGHTS, YDEGEE. The CDR3 sequence is CASSLAQRAGANVLTF. In nucleotides, the CDR3 is TGTGCCAGCAGCTTGGCGCAGAGAGCTGGGGCCAACGTCCTGACTTTC.

The sample holds many counts of this clonotype. The rearrangement uses TRBV6-5 and TRBJ1-1; D may be TRBD1 (5 bases). Trimming pared 5 bases from V and 0 bases from J, leaving 16 bases between. The CDR3 consists of 16 residues. In germline, CDR1 is MNHEY, CDR2 SVGAGI. Here the CDR3 DNA reads TGTGCCAGCAGTCCTGGACATTTTGCTATGAACACTGAAGCTTTCTTT. It specifies CASSPGHFAMNTEAFF.

The chain joins TRBV10-3 to TRBJ2-7; D might be TRBD1 (6 bases). CDR1 ENHRY and CDR2 SYGVKD come from the germline V gene. V dropped 2 bases and J dropped 0 bases, with 8 bases sitting between them. This CDR3 is built from 14 residues. CDR3 in amino acids: CAISEVDSSYEQYF. The CDR3 coding sequence is TGTGCCATCAGTGAGGTGGACAGCTCCTACGAGCAGTACTTC.

This clonotype was detected many times. The CDR3 sequence is CASSEQAGGYGYTF. CDR3 DNA: TGTGCCAGCAGTGAGCAGGCAGGGGGCTATGGCTACACCTTC. The chain joins TRBV6-4 to TRBJ1-2; 7 bases map to TRBD1. V lost 3 bases, J lost 4 bases, and 5 bases stayed unmatched. The germline V gene has CDR1 MRHNA and CDR2 SNTAGT. The CDR3 is made up of 14 amino acids.

The rearrangement links TRBV9 to TRBJ1-6; possibly TRBD1 for D (5 bases). The CDR3 is 16 amino acids. Germline CDR1 is SGDLS and CDR2 is YYNGEE. V was clipped by 8 bases and J by 6 bases, with 21 bases between them. In DNA form, the CDR3 reads TGTGCCAGTAGACAAGAGGGGCGGCGGACTAATTCACCCCTCCACTTT. This translates into CASRQEGRRTNSPLHF.

In the case of this clonotype: This may stem from a read error, because a much larger clone lies one nucleotide away. This sequence joins TRBV19 and TRBJ2-7; D is possibly TRBD1 or TRBD2 (5 bases each). Trimming cost V 7 bases and J 6 bases, with 16 bases left between them. Germline V lookup: CDR1 LNHDA, CDR2 SQIVND (reference sequence). CDR3 length: 13 residues. DNA of the CDR3: TGTGCCAGTACTAAAGCCAGGGACGGCGAGCAGTACTTC. Translating gives CASTKARDGEQYF. The full variable domain, its missing parts supplied by reference TRBV19 and TRBJ2-7, is DGGITQSPKYLFRKEGQNVTLSCEQNLNHDAMYWYRQDPGQGLRLIYYSQIVNDFQKGDIAEGYSVSREKKESFPLTVTSAQKNPTAFYLCASTKARDGEQYFGPGTRLTVT.

This clonotype was found a few times. The chain uses TRBV12-3 or TRBV12-4 and TRBJ2-5; D remains unclear. Trimming removed 4 bases at V and 5 bases at J, with 14 bases between. The CDR3 covers 14 residues. CDR3 nucleotides: TGTGCCAGCAGTTCCTCTGGTAGTCTGGAGACCCAGTACTTC. The encoded protein is CASSSSGSLETQYF.

The sample holds a few counts of this clonotype. This chain links TRBV9 with TRBJ1-3; no definite D call. The germline V and J ends were trimmed by 1 base and 4 bases, with 6 bases remaining between them. Germline V gives CDR1 SGDLS, CDR2 YYNGEE. This CDR3 comprises 13 residues. CDR3 loop: CASSVSPGNTIYF. The CDR3 DNA reads as TGTGCCAGCAGCGTATCCCCAGGAAACACCATATATTTT.

V and J are TRBV7-6 and TRBJ2-2, with 9 bases matching TRBD2. V shed 11 bases, J shed 11 bases, and the junction held 18 bases outside the gene matches. The CDR3 spans 15 residues. CDR1 is SGHVS, CDR2 FNYEAQ, per germline. The CDR3 sequence is CASNPGSGGRGELFF. The CDR3 DNA reads TGTGCCTCGAATCCCGGCAGCGGGGGGCGCGGTGAGCTGTTTTTT.

This clonotype has at least ten counts. This chain uses TRBV19 with TRBJ1-3; possibly TRBD1 for D (6 bases). The CDR3 runs 15 residues. Germline CDR1 is LNHDA and CDR2 is SQIVND (reference sequence). The V end was cut by 3 bases, the J end by 1 base, with 10 bases between. CDR3 sequence (DNA): TGTGCCAGTAGTATCCAAGGGGGATCTGGAAACACCATATATTTT. This codes for CASSIQGGSGNTIYF. The full variable domain, its missing parts supplied by reference TRBV19 and TRBJ1-3, is DGGITQSPKYLFRKEGQNVTLSCEQNLNHDAMYWYRQDPGQGLRLIYYSQIVNDFQKGDIAEGYSVSREKKESFPLTVTSAQKNPTAFYLCASSIQGGSGNTIYFGEGSWLTVV.

This clonotype was counted only a few times. The chain recombines TRBV20-1 with TRBJ1-2, with D perhaps TRBD1 (5 bases). V lost 0 bases, J lost 5 bases, and 13 bases lay in between. The V gene's germline CDR1 is DFQATT and CDR2 SNEGSKA (reference sequence). This CDR3 is 14 amino acids long. CDR3 region: CSARDTGPGYGYTF. The CDR3 coding sequence is TGCAGTGCTAGAGATACAGGCCCGGGGTATGGCTACACCTTC.

V and J are TRBV10-1 and TRBJ1-2, with unresolved D. V gave up 2 bases and J gave up 12 bases, with 13 bases separating them. Germline values: CDR1 WNHNN, CDR2 SYGVQD (reference sequence). CDR3 length: 12 residues. The CDR3 reads CASSERHSGNTF. DNA of the CDR3: TGCGCCAGCAGTGAGCGGCACTCTGGAAACACCTTC.

This clonotype turned up a few times. The chain links TRBV28 to TRBJ1-1; maybe TRBD1 (6 bases). Trimming shortened V by 8 bases and J by 5 bases, and 21 bases separated the two germline ends. Germline V lookup: CDR1 MDHEN, CDR2 SYDVKM. The CDR3 is 15 residues long. The CDR3 DNA reads as TGTGCCAGCGGAATTTTCAAACAGGGTGGGACTGAAGCTTTCTTT. Encoded protein: CASGIFKQGGTEAFF.

The rearrangement links TRBV25-1 to TRBJ2-7, with TRBD1 matching over 7 bases. The CDR3 sequence is 14 residues long. The V segment lost 8 bases and the J segment 0 bases; nucleotides outside the gene matches: 7. CDR1 and CDR2 (germline): MGHDK, SYGVNS. CDR3 sequence reads: CASPADRLSYEQYF. CDR3 sequence (DNA): TGTGCCAGCCCCGCGGACAGGCTCTCCTACGAGCAGTACTTC.

This clonotype was seen more than once but under ten times. The junction differs from germline at one of its ends, possibly a read error. V is TRBV10-3 and J is TRBJ2-7; a weak D match, TRBD1 (6 bases). The CDR3 extends over 14 amino acids. CDR1 is ENHRY, CDR2 SYGVKD, per germline. In nucleotides, the CDR3 is TGTGCCAGCAGTTCACAGGGTACGCCCTACGAGCAGTACTTC. Its translation is CASSSQGTPYEQYF.